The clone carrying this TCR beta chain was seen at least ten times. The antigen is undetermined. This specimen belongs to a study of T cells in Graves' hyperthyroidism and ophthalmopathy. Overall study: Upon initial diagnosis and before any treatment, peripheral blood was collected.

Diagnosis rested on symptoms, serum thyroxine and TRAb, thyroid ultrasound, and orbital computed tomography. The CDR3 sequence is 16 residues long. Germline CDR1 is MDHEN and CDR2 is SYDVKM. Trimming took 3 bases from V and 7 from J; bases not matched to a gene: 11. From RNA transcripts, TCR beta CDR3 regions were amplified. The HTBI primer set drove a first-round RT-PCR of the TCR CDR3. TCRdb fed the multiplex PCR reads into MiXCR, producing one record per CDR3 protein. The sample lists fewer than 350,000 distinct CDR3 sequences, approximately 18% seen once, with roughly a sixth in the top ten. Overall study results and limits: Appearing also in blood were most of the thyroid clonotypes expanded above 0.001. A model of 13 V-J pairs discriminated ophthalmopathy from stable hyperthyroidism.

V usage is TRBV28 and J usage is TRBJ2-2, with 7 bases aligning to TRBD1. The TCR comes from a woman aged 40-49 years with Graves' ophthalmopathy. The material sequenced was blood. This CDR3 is CASSLAGTEKGGELFF. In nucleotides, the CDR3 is TGTGCCAGCAGTTTGGCCGGGACAGAAAAAGGCGGGGAGCTGTTTTTT.